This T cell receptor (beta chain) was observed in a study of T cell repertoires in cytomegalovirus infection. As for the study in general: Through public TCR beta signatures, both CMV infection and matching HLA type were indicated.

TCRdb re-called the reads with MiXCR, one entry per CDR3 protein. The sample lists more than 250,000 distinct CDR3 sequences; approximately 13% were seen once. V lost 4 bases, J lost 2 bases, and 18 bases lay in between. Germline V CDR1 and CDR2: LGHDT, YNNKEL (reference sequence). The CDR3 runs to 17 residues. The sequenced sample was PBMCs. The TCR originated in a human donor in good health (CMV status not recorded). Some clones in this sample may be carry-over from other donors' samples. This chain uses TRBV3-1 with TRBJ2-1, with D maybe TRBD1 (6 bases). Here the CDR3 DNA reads TGTGCCAGCAGCCCCGGAGAGGGTACAGGGACCTACAATGAGCAGTTCTTC. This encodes CASSPGEGTGTYNEQFF.